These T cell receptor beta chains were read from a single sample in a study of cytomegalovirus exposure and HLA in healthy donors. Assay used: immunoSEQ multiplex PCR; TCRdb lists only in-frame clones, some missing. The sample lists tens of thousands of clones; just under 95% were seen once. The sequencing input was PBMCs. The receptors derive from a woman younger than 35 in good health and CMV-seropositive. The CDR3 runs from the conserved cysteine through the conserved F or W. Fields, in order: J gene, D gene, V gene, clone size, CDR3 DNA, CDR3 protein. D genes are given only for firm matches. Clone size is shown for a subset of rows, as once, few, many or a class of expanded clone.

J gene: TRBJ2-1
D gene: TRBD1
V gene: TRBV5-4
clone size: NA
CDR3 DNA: TGTGCCAGCAGATCCGGGACAGGGCTCTACAATGAGCAGTTCTTC
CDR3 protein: CASRSGTGLYNEQFF

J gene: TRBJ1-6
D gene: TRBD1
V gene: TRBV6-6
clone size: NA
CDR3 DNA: TGTGCCAGCAGTTACTCGACGGGGACAGAGTCACCCCTCCACTTT
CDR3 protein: CASSYSTGTESPLHF

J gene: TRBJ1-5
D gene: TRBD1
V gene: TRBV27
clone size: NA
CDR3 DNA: TGTGCCAGCAGTTTAACCGGGACAGGGGGCGTGGGGCGACAGCCCCAGCATTTT
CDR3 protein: CASSLTGTGGVGRQPQHF

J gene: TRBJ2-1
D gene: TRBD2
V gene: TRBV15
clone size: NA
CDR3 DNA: TGTGCCACCAGCAGAGCCACGACTAGCGGGGGTTACAATGAGCAGTTCTTC
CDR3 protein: CATSRATTSGGYNEQFF

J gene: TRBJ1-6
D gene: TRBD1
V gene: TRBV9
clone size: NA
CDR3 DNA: TGTGCCAGCAGCCCGACAGGGGGCGCGACACCCCTCCACTTT
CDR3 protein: CASSPTGGATPLHF

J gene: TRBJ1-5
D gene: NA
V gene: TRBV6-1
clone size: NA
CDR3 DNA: TGTGCCAGCAGTGAACGGGGGGCAGGCAATCAGCCCCAGCATTTT
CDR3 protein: CASSERGAGNQPQHF

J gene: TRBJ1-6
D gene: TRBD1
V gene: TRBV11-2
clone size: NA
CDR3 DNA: TGTGCCAGCAGCTTAACCGGGACAGTATCCTCACCCCTCCACTTT
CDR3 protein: CASSLTGTVSSPLHF

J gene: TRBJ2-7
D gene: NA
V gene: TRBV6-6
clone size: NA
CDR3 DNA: TGTGCCAGCGATATAGGAGCCTACGAGCAGTACTTC
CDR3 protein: CASDIGAYEQYF

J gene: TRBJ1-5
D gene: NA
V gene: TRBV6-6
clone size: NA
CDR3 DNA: TGTGCCAGCAGTTACGAGGTGCAGGGCGGAACTCAGCCCCAGCATTTT
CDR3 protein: CASSYEVQGGTQPQHF

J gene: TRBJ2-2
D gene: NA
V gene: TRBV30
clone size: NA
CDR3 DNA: TGTGCCTGGAGTGTCGGAGGGGCCTCGAACACCGGGGAGCTGTTTTTT
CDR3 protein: CAWSVGGASNTGELFF

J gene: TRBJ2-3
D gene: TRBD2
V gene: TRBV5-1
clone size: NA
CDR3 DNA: TGCGCCAGCAGCTTGGTAGTGAGGCGGGAGACAGATACGCAGTATTTT
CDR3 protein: CASSLVVRRETDTQYF

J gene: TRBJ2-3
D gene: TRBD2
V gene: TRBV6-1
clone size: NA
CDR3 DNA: TGTGCCAGCAGTGAAGCCTTACTAGCGGGAGGTCGACCCCGGGATACGCAGTATTTT
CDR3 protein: CASSEALLAGGRPRDTQYF

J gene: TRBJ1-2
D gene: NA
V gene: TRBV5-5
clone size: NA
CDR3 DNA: TGTGCCAGCAGCTTGGCTGTCCGGGGGTGGACTGACTATGGCTACACCTTC
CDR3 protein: CASSLAVRGWTDYGYTF

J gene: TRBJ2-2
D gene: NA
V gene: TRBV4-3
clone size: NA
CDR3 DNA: TGCGCCAGCAGCCAAGCAAGGGGGTACACCGGGGAGCTGTTTTTT
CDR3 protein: CASSQARGYTGELFF

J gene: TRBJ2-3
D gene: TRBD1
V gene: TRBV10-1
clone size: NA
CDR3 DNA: TGCGCCACCAAGGACAGGGAAAGCACAGATACGCAGTATTTT
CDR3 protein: CATKDRESTDTQYF

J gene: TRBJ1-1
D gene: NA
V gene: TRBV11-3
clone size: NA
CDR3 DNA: TGTGCCAGCAGCCAAGCCGGGGGGGCCATGAACACTGAAGCTTTCTTT
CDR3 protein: CASSQAGGAMNTEAFF

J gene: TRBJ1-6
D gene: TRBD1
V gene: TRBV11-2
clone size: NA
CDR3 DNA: TGTGCCAGCAGCTTAAAACAGGGGACCTATAATTCACCCCTCCACTTT
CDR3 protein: CASSLKQGTYNSPLHF

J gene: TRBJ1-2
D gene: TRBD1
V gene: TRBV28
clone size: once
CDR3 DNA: TGTGCCAGCAGTCGACAGGGGGGGTATGGCTACACCTTC
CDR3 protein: CASSRQGGYGYTF

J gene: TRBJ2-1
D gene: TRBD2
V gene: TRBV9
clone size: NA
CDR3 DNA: TGTGCCAGCAGCGTATCGTCGCGGCGGGAGCATGAGCAGTTCTTC
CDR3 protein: CASSVSSRREHEQFF

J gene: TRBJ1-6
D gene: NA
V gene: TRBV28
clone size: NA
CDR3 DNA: TGTGCCAGCAGTCAACTGGAATCGGGTTCACCCCTCCACTTT
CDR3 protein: CASSQLESGSPLHF

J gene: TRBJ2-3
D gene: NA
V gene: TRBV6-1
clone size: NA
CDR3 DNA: TGTGCCAGCAGTGAAGTCCGGTGGACAGATACGCAGTATTTT
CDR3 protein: CASSEVRWTDTQYF

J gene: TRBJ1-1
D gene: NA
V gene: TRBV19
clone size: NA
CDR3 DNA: TGTGCCAGTAGTGCGCCCAGGGGTGGTGAAGCTTTCTTT
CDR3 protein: CASSAPRGGEAFF

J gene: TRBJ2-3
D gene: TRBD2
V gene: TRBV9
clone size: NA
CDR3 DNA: TGTGCCAGCAGCGCGGCCCCCTGGGCTAGCGGGAGGTCTAGGACAGATACGCAGTATTTT
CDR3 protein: CASSAAPWASGRSRTDTQYF

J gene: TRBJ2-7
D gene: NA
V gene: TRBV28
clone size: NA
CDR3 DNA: TGTGCCAGCTATAAACAGGGTTACTCCTACGAGCAGTACTTC
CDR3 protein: CASYKQGYSYEQYF

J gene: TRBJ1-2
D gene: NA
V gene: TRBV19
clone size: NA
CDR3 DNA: TGTGCCAGTGGGGGAGGTATGATCTATGGCTACACCTTC
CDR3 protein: CASGGGMIYGYTF

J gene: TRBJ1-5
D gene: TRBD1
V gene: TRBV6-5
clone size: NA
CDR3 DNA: TGTGCCAGCAGTAGGGACAGGGGGAATCAGCCCCAGCATTTT
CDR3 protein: CASSRDRGNQPQHF

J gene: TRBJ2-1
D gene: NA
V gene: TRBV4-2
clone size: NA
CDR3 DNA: TGTGCCAGCAGCCACGATCGGACAGCCTACAATGAGCAGTTCTTC
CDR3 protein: CASSHDRTAYNEQFF

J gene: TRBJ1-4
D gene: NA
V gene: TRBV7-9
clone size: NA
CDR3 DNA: TGTGCCAGCAGCCCCCCGAGACAAGTTGCAACTAATGAAAAACTGTTTTTT
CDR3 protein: CASSPPRQVATNEKLFF

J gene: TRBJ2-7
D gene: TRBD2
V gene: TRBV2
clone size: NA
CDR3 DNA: TGTGCCAGCAGTGCGGGACTAGCGGGGCCTTACGAGCAGTACTTC
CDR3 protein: CASSAGLAGPYEQYF

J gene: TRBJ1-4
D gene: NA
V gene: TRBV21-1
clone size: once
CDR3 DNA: TGTGCCAGCAGCAGTCCGGACACAAGGGATGAAAAACTGTTTTTT
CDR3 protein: CASSSPDTRDEKLFF

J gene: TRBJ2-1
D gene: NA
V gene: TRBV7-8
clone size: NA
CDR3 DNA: TGTGCCAGCAGCCTGGGGGGGGGCGCCTCCTACAATGAGCAGTTCTTC
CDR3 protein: CASSLGGGASYNEQFF

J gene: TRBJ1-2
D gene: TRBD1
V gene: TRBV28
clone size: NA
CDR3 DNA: TGTGCCAGCGGGGTACAGGGGGCCCTGGACTATGGCTACACCTTC
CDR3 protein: CASGVQGALDYGYTF

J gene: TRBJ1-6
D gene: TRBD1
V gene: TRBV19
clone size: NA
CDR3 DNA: TGTGCCAGTAGTAGCCGGACAGGGCTACCAAATTCACCCCTCCACTTT
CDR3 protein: CASSSRTGLPNSPLHF

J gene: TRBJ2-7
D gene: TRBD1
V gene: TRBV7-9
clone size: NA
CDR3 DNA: TGTGCCAGCAGCTTAGGAGGGACAGGGGGCTTTTCATACGAGCAGTACTTC
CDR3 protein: CASSLGGTGGFSYEQYF

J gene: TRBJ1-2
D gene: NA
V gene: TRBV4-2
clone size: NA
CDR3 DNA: TGTGCCAGCAGCCAAGGTCCCAGGAACTATGGCTACACCTTC
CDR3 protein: CASSQGPRNYGYTF

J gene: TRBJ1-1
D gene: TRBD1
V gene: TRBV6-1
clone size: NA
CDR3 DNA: TGTGCCAGCAGTCGACAGGGGAAGACTGAAGCTTTCTTT
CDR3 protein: CASSRQGKTEAFF

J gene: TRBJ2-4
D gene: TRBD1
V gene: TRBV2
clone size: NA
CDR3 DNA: TGTGCCAGAGGGACAGACACAAAACATTTTGAAACACAAAACATTCAGTACTTC
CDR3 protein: CARGTDTKHFETQNIQYF

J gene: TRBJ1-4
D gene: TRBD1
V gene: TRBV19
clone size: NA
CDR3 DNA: TGTGCCAGTAGCCCCCCGGGACAGCTTAATGAAAAACTGTTTTTT
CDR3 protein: CASSPPGQLNEKLFF

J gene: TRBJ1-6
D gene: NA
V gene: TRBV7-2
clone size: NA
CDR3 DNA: TGTGCCAGCAGCTTAAGACGGGATAATTCACCCCTCCACTTT
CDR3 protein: CASSLRRDNSPLHF

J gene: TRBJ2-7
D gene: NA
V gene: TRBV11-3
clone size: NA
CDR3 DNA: TGTGCCAGCAGCCCAGGCCCATACTACGAGCAGTACTTC
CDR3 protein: CASSPGPYYEQYF

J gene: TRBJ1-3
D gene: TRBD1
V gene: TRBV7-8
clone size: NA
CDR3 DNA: TGTGCCAGCAGCAGGGACAGGGATGGAAACACCATATATTTT
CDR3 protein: CASSRDRDGNTIYF

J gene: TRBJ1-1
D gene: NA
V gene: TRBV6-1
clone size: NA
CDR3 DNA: TGTGCCAGCAGTGAAGACAGGGTCCGCACTGAAGCTTTCTTT
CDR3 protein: CASSEDRVRTEAFF

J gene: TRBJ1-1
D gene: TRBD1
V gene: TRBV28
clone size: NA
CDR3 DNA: TGTGCCAGCAGTTTAAGGGGGCGACGAGCTGAAGCTTTCTTT
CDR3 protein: CASSLRGRRAEAFF

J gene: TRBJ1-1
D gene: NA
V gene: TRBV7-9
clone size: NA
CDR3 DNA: TGTGCCAGCAGCGGGGGGAGAGGAGCTTTCTTT
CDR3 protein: CASSGGRGAFF

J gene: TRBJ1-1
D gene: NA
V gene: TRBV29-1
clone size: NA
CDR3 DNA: TGCAGCGTTGATAGGGGTGGGCAGGAAGCTTTCTTT
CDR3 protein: CSVDRGGQEAFF

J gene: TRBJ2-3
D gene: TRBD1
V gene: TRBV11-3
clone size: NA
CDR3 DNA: TGTGCCAGCAGCGAAGGACAGGGGGCGTCAGATACGCAGTATTTT
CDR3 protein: CASSEGQGASDTQYF

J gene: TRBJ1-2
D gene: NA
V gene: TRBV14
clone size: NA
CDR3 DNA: TGTGCCAGCAGTCAGGGGAGTTCCTATGGCTACACCTTC
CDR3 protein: CASSQGSSYGYTF

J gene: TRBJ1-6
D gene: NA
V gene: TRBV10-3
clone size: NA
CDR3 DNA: TGTGCCATCAGTGACCCGAGATCCTATAATTCACCCCTCCACTTT
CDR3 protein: CAISDPRSYNSPLHF

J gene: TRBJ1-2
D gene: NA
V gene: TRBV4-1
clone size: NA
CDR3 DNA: TGCGCCAGCAGCCAAGAGTTTGTGGGGGCCGGCTACACCTTC
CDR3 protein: CASSQEFVGAGYTF

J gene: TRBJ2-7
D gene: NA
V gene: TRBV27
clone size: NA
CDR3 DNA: TGTGCCAGCAGTTCCCCCCCCCAATACGAGCAGTACTTC
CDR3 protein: CASSSPPQYEQYF

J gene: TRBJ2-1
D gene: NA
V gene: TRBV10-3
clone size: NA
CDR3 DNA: TGTGCCATCAGTGAGTCGGAACGGGGAAACAATGAGCAGTTCTTC
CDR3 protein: CAISESERGNNEQFF

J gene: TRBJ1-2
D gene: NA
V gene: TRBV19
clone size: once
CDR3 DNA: TGTGCCAGTAGTCCCCAGAAGTTCCACTATGGCTACACCTTC
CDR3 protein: CASSPQKFHYGYTF

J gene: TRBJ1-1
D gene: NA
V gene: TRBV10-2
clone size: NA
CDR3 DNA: TGCGCCAGCAGTGATATTTGGCGGGGGAACACTGAAGCTTTCTTT
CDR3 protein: CASSDIWRGNTEAFF

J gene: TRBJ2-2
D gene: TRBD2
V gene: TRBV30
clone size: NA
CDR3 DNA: TGTGCCTGGAGTGATAACCTAGCGGGAGTCTACACCGGGGAGCTGTTTTTT
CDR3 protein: CAWSDNLAGVYTGELFF

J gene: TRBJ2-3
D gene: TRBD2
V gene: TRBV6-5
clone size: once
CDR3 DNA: TGTGCCAGCAGTTACGGGCAGGGAGGGGCAGATACGCAGTATTTT
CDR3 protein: CASSYGQGGADTQYF

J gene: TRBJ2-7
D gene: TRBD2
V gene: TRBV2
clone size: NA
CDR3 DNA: TGTGCCAGCAGAGGACTAGCGGGCTTCTACGAGCAGTACTTC
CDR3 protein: CASRGLAGFYEQYF

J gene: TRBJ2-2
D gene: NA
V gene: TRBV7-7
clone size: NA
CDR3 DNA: TGTGCTAGCAGCTTAAGCCAATCCGGGGAGCTGTTTTTT
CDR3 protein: CASSLSQSGELFF